This TCR beta chain appears in the sequencing data of a study of T cell changes during pregnancy in multiple sclerosis. This CDR3 is built from 15 residues. Germline CDR1 and CDR2: MNHEY and SMNVEV (reference sequence). V gave up 5 bases and J gave up 7 bases; unmatched junction bases: 11. TCRdb keeps only in-frame clones here, not all; method: immunoSEQ multiplex PCR. The sample shows 73,000 or so clones, 75% to 95% of them seen only once. The sequence came from a female donor with multiple sclerosis, enrolled in a pregnancy study. The sample consisted of peripheral blood, taken in the second trimester of pregnancy. The rearrangement links TRBV27 to TRBJ2-3, with 8 bases matching TRBD1. Here the CDR3 reads CASSPGQGKWNTQYF. The CDR3 DNA reads as TGTGCCAGCAGTCCCGGACAGGGCAAGTGGAATACGCAGTATTTT.